Each of the 5 T cell receptor beta chains below was sequenced from the same sample in a study of cytomegalovirus exposure and HLA in healthy donors. With 60 Vbeta and 13 Jbeta primers, the PCR was carried out. Assay: immunoSEQ multiplex PCR; the TCRdb copy retains only in-frame clones and omits some. The sample lists about 70,000 clones, 80% to 90% occurring once. Sequenced input: PBMCs. These receptor sequences come from a woman aged 25 to 39 in good health and CMV-seronegative.

The V gene is TRBV18, the J gene TRBJ1-5, with no clear D. CDR3 size: 15 residues. The germline V and J ends were trimmed by 5 bases and 0 bases, with 11 bases remaining between them. CDR1 and CDR2 from the germline V gene are KGHSH and LQKENI. The DNA for the CDR3 is TGTGCCAGCTCAGGCGGAATCAATAGCAATCAGCCCCAGCATTTT. Translating it yields CASSGGINSNQPQHF.

V gene TRBV11-3 combines with J gene TRBJ1-1, with 7 bases that match TRBD1. The V segment lost 6 bases and the J segment 3 bases; nucleotides outside the gene matches: 7. Germline V gene data show CDR1 as SGHNT and CDR2 as YENEEA. The CDR3 is made up of 14 amino acids. The CDR3 loop reads CASRYRQGDTEAFF. CDR3 DNA: TGTGCCAGCAGGTATCGACAGGGCGACACTGAAGCTTTCTTT.

Worth noting for this clone: The junction shows a germline mismatch at one end, possibly a read error. The DNA of the CDR3 is TGTGCCAGCAGCTTCCACACGGGGGAGCTGTTTTTT. This codes for CASSFHTGELFF. The gene calls are TRBV7-9 and TRBJ2-2; D gene unclear. This CDR3 contains 12 residues. CDR1 is SEHNR, CDR2 FQNEAQ, per germline (reference sequence).

The chain employs TRBV2 and TRBJ1-6; 7 bases agree with TRBD1. There are 15 residues in the CDR3. V dropped 8 bases and J dropped 0; count of bases not matched to a gene: 4. Germline-derived CDR1 and CDR2 are SNHLY and FYNNEI. In DNA, the CDR3 is TGTGCCAGCTTACAGGGGAGCTCCTATAATTCACCCCTCCACTTT. Translated, it gives CASLQGSSYNSPLHF.

This chain uses TRBV6-5 with TRBJ2-3; 7 positions agree with TRBD1. V shed 0 bases and J 5 bases; nucleotides not matched to a gene: 5. This CDR3 is built from 15 residues. Per the germline V gene, CDR1 is MNHEY and CDR2 is SVGAGI. CDR3 amino acids: CASSYSRGLGDTQYF. As DNA, the CDR3 is TGTGCCAGCAGTTACTCGAGGGGGCTGGGAGATACGCAGTATTTT.